Listed below are T cell receptor beta chains from one sample, sequenced in a study of blood T cell repertoires in COVID-19. Generated by immunoSEQ multiplex PCR, the TCRdb table keeps only in-frame clones and is missing some. The sample includes approximately 240,000 clones, around 90% of them seen just once. The sample comprised PBMCs or T cells enriched from blood (not recorded which). These receptors came from a young woman who had recovered from COVID-19. Each CDR3 is given with its conserved first and last residue. The D gene is left open where the match is weak. Clone size, where shown, is once, few, many, or a class for clones that have expanded.

V	D	J	size	DNA	CDR3
TRBV9	-	TRBJ1-1	-	TGTGCCAGCAGCGTAGGGGGGCTAGGCACTGAAGCTTTCTTT	CASSVGGLGTEAFF
TRBV4-2	-	TRBJ1-2	-	TGTGCCAGCAGCTCGGGACAAGCTAACTATGGCTACACCTTC	CASSSGQANYGYTF
TRBV6-6	-	TRBJ2-5	-	TGTGCCAGCAGTCGACGACAGACCCAAGAGACCCAGTACTTC	CASSRRQTQETQYF
TRBV11-3	-	TRBJ1-1	-	TGTGCCAGCAGCCGGAAGGGGGTCACTGAAGCTTTCTTT	CASSRKGVTEAFF
TRBV9	TRBD1	TRBJ1-1	-	TGTGCCAGCAGCGGGGCCTGGGACAGACCTGAAGCTTTCTTT	CASSGAWDRPEAFF
TRBV3-1/TRBV3-2	TRBD2	TRBJ2-1	-	TGTGCCAGCAGCCAAGGATGGGGACTAGCGGGAGATGAGCAGTTCTTC	CASSQGWGLAGDEQFF
TRBV7-3	TRBD2	TRBJ2-3	-	TGTGCCAGCAGCAACAGCGGGGGAACGGATACGCAGTATTTT	CASSNSGGTDTQYF
TRBV29-1	-	TRBJ1-1	few	TGCAGCGTTGGGGGCAGCATGAACACTGAAGCTTTCTTT	CSVGGSMNTEAFF
TRBV11-3	-	TRBJ1-1	-	TGTGCCAGCAGCTTAGGAATAGGGGATGCTGAAGCTTTCTTT	CASSLGIGDAEAFF
TRBV19	TRBD2	TRBJ2-7	-	TGTGCCAGTAGTATGAGGGTACTAGCGGGAGATCGGGTCTACGAGCAGTACTTC	CASSMRVLAGDRVYEQYF
TRBV5-8	-	TRBJ1-2	-	TGTGCCAGCAGCTCATACAGGGTTGACTACACCTTC	CASSSYRVDYTF
TRBV7-2	-	TRBJ1-1	-	TGTGCCAGCAGCTTCGCCAGTCAGAACACTGAAGCTTTCTTT	CASSFASQNTEAFF
TRBV7-3	TRBD2	TRBJ2-6	-	TGTGCCAGCAGCTTAATAGGCGGGGGGCTCTCTGGGGCCAACGTCCTGACTTTC	CASSLIGGGLSGANVLTF
TRBV10-3	-	TRBJ1-2	-	TGTGCCATCAGTGCCGGGGGGAATGGCTACACCTTC	CAISAGGNGYTF
TRBV5-5	TRBD2	TRBJ2-2	-	TGTGCCAGCAGCCGGGAAGGAGGACTAGCGGGGGCCAACACCGGGGAGCTGTTTTTT	CASSREGGLAGANTGELFF
TRBV27	TRBD1	TRBJ1-2	-	TGTGCCAGCAGTTACAGGGGGCTCAGTGGCTACACCTTC	CASSYRGLSGYTF
TRBV12-3/TRBV12-4	-	TRBJ1-2	-	TGTGCCAGCAGCCCAGCCAGGAACTATGGCTACACCTTC	CASSPARNYGYTF
TRBV2	-	TRBJ1-6	-	TGTGCCGGTTCCGGGGGGCGATCACCCCTCCACTTT	CAGSGGRSPLHF
TRBV18	-	TRBJ2-7	-	TGTGCCAGCTCCCTCGGACTCCTAGAGGTCGAGCAGTACTTC	CASSLGLLEVEQYF
TRBV27	TRBD1	TRBJ1-1	-	TGTGCCAGCAGTCCTCCGGACAGGCGCACTGAAGCTTTCTTT	CASSPPDRRTEAFF
TRBV5-4	-	TRBJ2-2	-	TGTGCCAGCAGCATGGCAGTTACCGGGGAGCTGTTTTTT	CASSMAVTGELFF
TRBV4-1	-	TRBJ1-6	-	TGCGCCAGCAGCCATAGGGACATTGATAATTCACCCCTCCACTTT	CASSHRDIDNSPLHF
TRBV7-2	-	TRBJ1-1	-	TGTGCCAGCAGCCCAGGGGCCATGAACACTGAAGCTTTCTTT	CASSPGAMNTEAFF
TRBV4-1	-	TRBJ2-7	-	TGCGCCAGCAGCCAAGAGAGAGGTACCTACGAGCAGTACTTC	CASSQERGTYEQYF
TRBV11-2	-	TRBJ1-1	-	TGTGCCAGCAGCACCGGCGGGTGGGAAGGGCACACTGAAGCTTTCTTT	CASSTGGWEGHTEAFF
TRBV29-1	TRBD2	TRBJ2-7	-	TGCAGCGCGAGAAACATGGCGGGAGCGGGGGAGCAGTACTTC	CSARNMAGAGEQYF
TRBV9	TRBD1	TRBJ1-3	-	TGTGCCAGCAGCAGGACAGGGCTCCGCTCTGGAAACACCATATATTTT	CASSRTGLRSGNTIYF
TRBV2	TRBD1	TRBJ1-5	-	TGTGCCAGCACTTCTGAGGGGGCTGGACAGCCCCAGCATTTT	CASTSEGAGQPQHF
TRBV19	-	TRBJ1-3	-	TGTGCCAGTAGTGTGGCCACGCCTGGAAACACCATATATTTT	CASSVATPGNTIYF
TRBV5-1	-	TRBJ1-2	-	TGCGCCAGCAGCTTGCCTCAGGGGACTAACTATGGCTACACCTTC	CASSLPQGTNYGYTF
TRBV6-2/TRBV6-3	-	TRBJ2-7	-	TGTGCCAGCAGTTACAGGCCAGGTTACACCTACGAGCAGTACTTC	CASSYRPGYTYEQYF